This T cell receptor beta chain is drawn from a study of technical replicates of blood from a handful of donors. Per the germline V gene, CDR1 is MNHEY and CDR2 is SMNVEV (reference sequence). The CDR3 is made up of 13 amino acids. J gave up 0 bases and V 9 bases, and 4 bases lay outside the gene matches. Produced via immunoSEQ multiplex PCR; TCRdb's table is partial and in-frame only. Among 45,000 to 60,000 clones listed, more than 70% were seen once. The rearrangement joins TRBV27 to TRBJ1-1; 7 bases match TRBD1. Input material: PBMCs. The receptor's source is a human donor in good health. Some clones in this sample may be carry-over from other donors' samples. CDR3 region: CASSDRMNTEAFF. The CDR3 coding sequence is TGTGCCAGTTCGGACAGGATGAACACTGAAGCTTTCTTT.